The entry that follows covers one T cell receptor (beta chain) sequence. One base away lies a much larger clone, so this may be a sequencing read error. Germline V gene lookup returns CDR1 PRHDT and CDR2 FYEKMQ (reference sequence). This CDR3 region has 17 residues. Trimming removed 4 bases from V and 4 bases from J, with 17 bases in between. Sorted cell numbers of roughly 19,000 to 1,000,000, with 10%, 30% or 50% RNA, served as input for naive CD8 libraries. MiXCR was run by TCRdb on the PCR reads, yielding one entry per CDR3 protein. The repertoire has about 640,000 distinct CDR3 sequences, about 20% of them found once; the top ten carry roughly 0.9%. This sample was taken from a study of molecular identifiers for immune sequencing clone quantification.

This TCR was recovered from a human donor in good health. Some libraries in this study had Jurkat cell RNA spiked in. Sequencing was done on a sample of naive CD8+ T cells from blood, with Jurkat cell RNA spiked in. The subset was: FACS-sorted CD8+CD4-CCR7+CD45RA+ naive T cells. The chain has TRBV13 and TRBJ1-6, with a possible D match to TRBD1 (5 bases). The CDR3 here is CASSSNPGGRYNSPLHF. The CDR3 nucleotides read TGTGCCAGCAGCTCTAATCCCGGGGGAAGGTATAATTCACCCCTCCACTTT.